The clone carrying this T cell receptor beta chain was counted many times. Its target is not known. 5'RACE with 10-nucleotide random UMIs produced the cDNA. TCRdb independently ran MiXCR on the 5' RACE reads; one entry per CDR3 protein. The table has 80,000 to 85,000 distinct CDR3 sequences, 2% to 3% seen once. Preparation of the unsorted libraries drew on 2 million PBMCs stored at -80 C. The data originate from a study of neurological immune-mediated disorders. Study-wide results and caveats: The absence of any CDR3 amino acid sequence shared by expanded clones across subjects suggests that repertoires were private in all groups. When the repertoires were grouped phylogenetically, those of 18 of the 34 multiple sclerosis patients came together in a single cluster of related CDR3 sequences, which points to a possible repertoire-level signature.

CDR1 and CDR2 from the germline V gene are MGHDK and SYGVNS. Trimming removed 2 bases at V and 2 bases at J, with 9 bases between. This CDR3 comprises 15 residues. The receptor was derived from a woman aged 25-40 years with multiple sclerosis. Input material: PBMCs. The V gene is TRBV25-1, the J gene TRBJ1-4; D gene uncertain. The CDR3 sequence is CASSETGSTNEKLFF. The CDR3 coding sequence is TGTGCCAGCAGTGAAACGGGGAGCACTAATGAAAAACTGTTTTTT.